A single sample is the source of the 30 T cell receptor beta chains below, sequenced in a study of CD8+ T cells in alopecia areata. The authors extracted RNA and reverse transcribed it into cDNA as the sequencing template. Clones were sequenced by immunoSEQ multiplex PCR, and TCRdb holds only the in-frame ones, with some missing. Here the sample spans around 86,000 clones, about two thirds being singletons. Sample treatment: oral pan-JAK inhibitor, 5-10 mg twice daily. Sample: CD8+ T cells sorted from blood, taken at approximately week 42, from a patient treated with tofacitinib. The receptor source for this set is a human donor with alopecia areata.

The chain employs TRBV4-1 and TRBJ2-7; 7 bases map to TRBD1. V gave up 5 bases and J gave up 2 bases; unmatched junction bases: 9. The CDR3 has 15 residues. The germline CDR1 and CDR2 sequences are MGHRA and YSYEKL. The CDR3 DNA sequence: TGCGCCAGCAGCTCCTCGACAGGGTCGACCTACGAGCAGTACTTC. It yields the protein CASSSSTGSTYEQYF.

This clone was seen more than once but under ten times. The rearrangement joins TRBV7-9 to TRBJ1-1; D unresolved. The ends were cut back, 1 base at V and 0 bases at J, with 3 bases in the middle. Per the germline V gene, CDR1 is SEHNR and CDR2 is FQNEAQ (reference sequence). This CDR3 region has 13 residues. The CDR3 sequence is CASSLVMNTEAFF. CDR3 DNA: TGTGCCAGCAGCTTAGTGATGAACACTGAAGCTTTCTTT.

The CDR3 spells CASRVTGTGEDEQYF. CDR3 sequence (DNA): TGCGCCAGCAGAGTAACCGGGACAGGGGAGGACGAGCAGTACTTC. This sequence joins TRBV5-1 and TRBJ2-7; TRBD1 matches 10 bases. Unmatched junction bases numbered 10, after V lost 5 bases and J lost 5 bases. The CDR3 contains 15 residues. Germline CDR1 and CDR2: SGHRS and YFSETQ.

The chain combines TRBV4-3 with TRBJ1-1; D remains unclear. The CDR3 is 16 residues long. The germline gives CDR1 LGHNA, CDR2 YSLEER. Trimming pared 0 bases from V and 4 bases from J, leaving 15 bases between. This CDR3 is CASSQDHISRGTEAFF. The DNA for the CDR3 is TGCGCCAGCAGCCAAGATCACATCTCGCGGGGCACTGAAGCTTTCTTT.

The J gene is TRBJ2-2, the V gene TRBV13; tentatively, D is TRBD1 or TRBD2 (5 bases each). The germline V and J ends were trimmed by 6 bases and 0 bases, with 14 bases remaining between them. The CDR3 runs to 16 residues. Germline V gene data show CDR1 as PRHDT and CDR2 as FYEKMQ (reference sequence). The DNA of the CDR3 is TGTGCCAGCAGTGAGGCCCTGGGGGCGAACACCGGGGAGCTGTTTTTT. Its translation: CASSEALGANTGELFF. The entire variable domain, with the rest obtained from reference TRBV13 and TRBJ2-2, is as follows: AAGVIQSPRHLIKEKRETATLKCYPIPRHDTVYWYQQGPGQDPQFLISFYEKMQSDKGSIPDRFSAQQFSDYHSELNMSSLELGDSALYFCASSEALGANTGELFFGEGSRLTVL.

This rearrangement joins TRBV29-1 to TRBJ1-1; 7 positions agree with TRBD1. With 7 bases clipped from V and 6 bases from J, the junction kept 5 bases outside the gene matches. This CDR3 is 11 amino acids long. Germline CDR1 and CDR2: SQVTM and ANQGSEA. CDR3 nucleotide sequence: TGCAGCGCCCGACAGGGTCCTGAAGCTTTCTTT. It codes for CSARQGPEAFF. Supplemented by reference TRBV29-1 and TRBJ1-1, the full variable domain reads SAVISQKPSRDICQRGTSLTIQCQVDSQVTMMFWYRQQPGQSLTLIATANQGSEATYESGFVIDKFPISRPNLTFSTLTVSNMSPEDSSIYLCSARQGPEAFFGQGTRLTVV.

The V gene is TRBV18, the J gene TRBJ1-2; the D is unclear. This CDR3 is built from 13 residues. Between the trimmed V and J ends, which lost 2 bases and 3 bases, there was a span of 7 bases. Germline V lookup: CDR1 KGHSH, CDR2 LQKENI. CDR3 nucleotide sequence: TGTGCCAGCTCACCAGTGAAACACTATGGCTACACCTTC. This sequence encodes CASSPVKHYGYTF.

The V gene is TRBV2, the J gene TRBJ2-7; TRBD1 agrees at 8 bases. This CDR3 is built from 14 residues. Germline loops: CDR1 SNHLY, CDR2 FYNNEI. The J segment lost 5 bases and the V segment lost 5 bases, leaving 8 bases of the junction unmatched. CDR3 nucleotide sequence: TGTGCCAGCAGTATTCGACAGGGGTACGACGAGCAGTACTTC. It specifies CASSIRQGYDEQYF.

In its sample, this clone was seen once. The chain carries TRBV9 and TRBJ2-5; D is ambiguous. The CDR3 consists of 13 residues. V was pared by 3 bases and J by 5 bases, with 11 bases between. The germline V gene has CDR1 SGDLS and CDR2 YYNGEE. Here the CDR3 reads CASSESQGETQYF. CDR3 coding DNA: TGTGCCAGCAGCGAATCCCAAGGGGAGACCCAGTACTTC.

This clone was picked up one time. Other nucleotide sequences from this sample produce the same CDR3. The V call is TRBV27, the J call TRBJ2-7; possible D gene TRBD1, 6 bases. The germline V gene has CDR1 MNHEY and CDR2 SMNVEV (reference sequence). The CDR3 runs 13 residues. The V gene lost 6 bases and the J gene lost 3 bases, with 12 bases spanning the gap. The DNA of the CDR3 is TGTGCCAGCAGCCCCACAGGGTACTACGAGCAGTACTTC. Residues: CASSPTGYYEQYF.

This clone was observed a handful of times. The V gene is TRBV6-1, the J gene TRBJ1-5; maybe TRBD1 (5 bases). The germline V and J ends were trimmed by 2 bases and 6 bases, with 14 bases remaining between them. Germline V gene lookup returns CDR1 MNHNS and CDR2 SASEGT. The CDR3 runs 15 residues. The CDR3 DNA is TGTGCCAGCAGTGAAACCTCGGGGCTCGGTCAGCCCCAGCATTTT. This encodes CASSETSGLGQPQHF.

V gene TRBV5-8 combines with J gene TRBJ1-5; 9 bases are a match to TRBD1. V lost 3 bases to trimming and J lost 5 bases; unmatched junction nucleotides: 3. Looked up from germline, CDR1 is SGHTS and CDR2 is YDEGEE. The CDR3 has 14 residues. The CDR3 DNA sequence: TGTGCCAGCAGCTGGACAGGGGACCATCAGCCCCAGCATTTT. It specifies CASSWTGDHQPQHF.

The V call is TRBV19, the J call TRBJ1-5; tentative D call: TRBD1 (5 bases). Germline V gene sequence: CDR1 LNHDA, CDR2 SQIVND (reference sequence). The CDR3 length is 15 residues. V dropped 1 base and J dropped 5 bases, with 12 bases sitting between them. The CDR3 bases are TGTGCCAGTAGTATAGTCCGGGACTTATATCAGCCCCAGCATTTT. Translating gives CASSIVRDLYQPQHF.

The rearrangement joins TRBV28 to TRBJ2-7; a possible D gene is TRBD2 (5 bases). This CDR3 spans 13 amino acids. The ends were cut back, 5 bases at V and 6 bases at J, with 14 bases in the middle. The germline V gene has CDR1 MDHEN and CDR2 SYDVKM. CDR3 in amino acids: CASSLTGISEQYF. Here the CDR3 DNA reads TGTGCCAGCAGTCTAACGGGGATCTCCGAGCAGTACTTC.

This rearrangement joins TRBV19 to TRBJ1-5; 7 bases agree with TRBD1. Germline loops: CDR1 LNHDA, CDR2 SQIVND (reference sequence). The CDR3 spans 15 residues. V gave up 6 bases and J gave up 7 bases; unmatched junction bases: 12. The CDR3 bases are TGTGCCAGTAGAAATTTGGAGGGGGCGCAACAGCCCCAGCATTTT. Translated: CASRNLEGAQQPQHF.

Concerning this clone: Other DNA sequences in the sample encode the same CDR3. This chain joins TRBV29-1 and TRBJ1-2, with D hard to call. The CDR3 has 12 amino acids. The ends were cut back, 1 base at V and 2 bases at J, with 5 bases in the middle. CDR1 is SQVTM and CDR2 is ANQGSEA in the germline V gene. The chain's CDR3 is CSVEGQNYGYTF. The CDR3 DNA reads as TGCAGCGTTGAAGGGCAGAACTATGGCTACACCTTC.

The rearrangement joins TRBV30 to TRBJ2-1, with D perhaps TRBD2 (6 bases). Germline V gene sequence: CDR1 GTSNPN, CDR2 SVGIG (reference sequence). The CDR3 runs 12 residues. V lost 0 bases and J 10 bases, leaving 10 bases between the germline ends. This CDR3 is CAWSVGAGEQFF. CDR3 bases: TGTGCCTGGAGTGTAGGCGCGGGGGAGCAGTTCTTC.

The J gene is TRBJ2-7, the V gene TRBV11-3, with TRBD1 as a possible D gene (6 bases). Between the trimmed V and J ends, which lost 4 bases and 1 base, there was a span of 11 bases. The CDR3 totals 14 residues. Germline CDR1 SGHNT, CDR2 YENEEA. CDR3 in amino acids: CASSSRGRSYEQYF. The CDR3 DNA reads TGTGCCAGCAGCTCCAGGGGCAGGTCCTACGAGCAGTACTTC. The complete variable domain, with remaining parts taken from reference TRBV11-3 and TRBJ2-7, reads EAGVVQSPRYKIIEKKQPVAFWCNPISGHNTLYWYLQNLGQGPELLIRYENEEAVDDSQLPKDRFSAERLKGVDSTLKIQPAELGDSAVYLCASSSRGRSYEQYFGPGTRLTVT.

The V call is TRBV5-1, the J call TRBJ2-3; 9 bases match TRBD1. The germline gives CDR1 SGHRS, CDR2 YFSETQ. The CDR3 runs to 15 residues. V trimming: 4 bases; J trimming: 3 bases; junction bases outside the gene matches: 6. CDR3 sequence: CASSQGDRETDTQYF. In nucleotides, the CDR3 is TGCGCCAGCAGCCAAGGGGACAGGGAGACAGATACGCAGTATTTT.

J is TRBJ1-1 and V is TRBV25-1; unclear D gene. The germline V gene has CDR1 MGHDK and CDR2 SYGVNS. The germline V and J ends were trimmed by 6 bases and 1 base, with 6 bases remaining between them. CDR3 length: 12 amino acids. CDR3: CASRRQNTEAFF. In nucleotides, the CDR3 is TGTGCCAGCAGAAGACAGAACACTGAAGCTTTCTTT.

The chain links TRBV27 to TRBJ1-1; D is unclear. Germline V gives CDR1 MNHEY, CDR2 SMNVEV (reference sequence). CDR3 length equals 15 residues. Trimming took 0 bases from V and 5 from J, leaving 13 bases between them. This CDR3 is CASSLSGSMRTEAFF. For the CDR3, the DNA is TGTGCCAGCAGTTTATCCGGATCAATGCGGACTGAAGCTTTCTTT.

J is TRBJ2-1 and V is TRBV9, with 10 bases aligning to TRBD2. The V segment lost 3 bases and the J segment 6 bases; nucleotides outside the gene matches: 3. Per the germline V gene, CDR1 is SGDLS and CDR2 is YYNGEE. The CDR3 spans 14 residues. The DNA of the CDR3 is TGTGCCAGCAGCGAAGCGGGGGGGGGCAATGAGCAGTTCTTC. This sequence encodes CASSEAGGGNEQFF.

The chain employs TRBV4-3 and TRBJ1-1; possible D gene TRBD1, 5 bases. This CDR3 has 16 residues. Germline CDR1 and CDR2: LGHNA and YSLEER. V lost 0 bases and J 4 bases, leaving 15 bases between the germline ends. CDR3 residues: CASSQDRTSGSTEAFF. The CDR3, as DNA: TGCGCCAGCAGCCAAGATCGGACCTCAGGGTCCACTGAAGCTTTCTTT.

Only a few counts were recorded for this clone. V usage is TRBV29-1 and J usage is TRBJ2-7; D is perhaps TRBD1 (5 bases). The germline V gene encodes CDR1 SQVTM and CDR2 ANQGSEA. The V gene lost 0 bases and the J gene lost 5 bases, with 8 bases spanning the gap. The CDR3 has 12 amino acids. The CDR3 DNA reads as TGCAGCGTTGAAGAGGGGCTGGACGAGCAGTACTTC. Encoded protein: CSVEEGLDEQYF.

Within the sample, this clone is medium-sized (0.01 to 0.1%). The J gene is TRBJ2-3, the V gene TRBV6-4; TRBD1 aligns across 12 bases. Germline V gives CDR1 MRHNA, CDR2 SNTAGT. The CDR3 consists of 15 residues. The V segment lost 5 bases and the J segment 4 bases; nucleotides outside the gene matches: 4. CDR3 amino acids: CASSLGTGGADTQYF. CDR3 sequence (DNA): TGTGCCAGCAGTCTCGGGACAGGGGGCGCAGATACGCAGTATTTT.

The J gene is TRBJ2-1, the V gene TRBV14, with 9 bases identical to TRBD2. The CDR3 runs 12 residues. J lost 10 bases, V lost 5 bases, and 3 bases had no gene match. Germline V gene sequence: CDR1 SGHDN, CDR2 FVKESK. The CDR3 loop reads CASSSLAGEQFF. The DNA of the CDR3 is TGTGCCAGCAGCAGTCTAGCGGGAGAGCAGTTCTTC.

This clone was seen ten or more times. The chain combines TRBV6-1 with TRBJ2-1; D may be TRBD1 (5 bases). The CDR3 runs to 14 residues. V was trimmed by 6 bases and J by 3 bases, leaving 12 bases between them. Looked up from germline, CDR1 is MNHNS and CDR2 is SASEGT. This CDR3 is CASSPETDYNEQFF. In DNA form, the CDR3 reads TGTGCCAGCAGCCCGGAGACAGACTACAATGAGCAGTTCTTC.

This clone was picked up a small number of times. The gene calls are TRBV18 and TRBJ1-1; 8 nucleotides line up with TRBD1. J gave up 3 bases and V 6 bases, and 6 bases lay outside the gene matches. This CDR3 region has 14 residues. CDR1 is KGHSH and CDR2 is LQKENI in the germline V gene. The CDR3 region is CASSSETGDTEAFF. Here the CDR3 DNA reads TGTGCCAGCTCCTCAGAGACAGGGGACACTGAAGCTTTCTTT.

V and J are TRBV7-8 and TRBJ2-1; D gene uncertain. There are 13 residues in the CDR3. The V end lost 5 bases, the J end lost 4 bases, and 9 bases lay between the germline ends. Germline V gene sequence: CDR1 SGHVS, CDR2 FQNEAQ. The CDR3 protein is CASSTEEYNEQFF. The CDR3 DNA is TGTGCCAGCAGCACCGAGGAATACAATGAGCAGTTCTTC.

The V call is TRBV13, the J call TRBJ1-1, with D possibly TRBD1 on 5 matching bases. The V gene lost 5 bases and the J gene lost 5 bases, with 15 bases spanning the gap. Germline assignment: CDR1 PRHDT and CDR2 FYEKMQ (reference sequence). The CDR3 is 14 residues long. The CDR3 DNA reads TGTGCCAGCAGCGCCGACGGACGGGGGACTGAAGCTTTCTTT. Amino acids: CASSADGRGTEAFF.